This TCR beta chain was captured by sequencing in a study of regulatory T cells in long-lasting Graves disease. Time point: newly diagnosed GD, antithyroid drugs for less than 3 months. PBMC-extracted RNA yielded the TCR library. Germline trimming cut 8 bases from V and 0 bases from J; bases unmatched to any gene: 0. Germline V gene lookup returns CDR1 SGHAT and CDR2 FQNNGV. The CDR3 extends over 13 amino acids. This clonotype appeared a few times. Its cognate antigen is unknown. Broader study findings: More public clonotypes were shared by persistent patients (around 2,800) than by new patients (roughly 1,000).

The TCR beta library used iRepertoire HTBI primers with Arm-PCR amplification of CDR3. One entry per CDR3 protein, called by TCRdb with MiXCR from the multiplex PCR reads. The sample has around 320,000 distinct CDR3 sequences; 16% are singletons. These same records also appear under a second study, on T cells in Graves' hyperthyroidism and ophthalmopathy. That paper notes: Lactation, pregnancy, other autoimmune disease or uncontrolled infection led to exclusion of patients.

The TCR originated in a man in his forties or fifties with Graves disease. This material consisted of peripheral blood mononuclear cells (PBMCs), taken at new diagnosis, from a patient treated with antithyroid drugs. J is TRBJ2-2 and V is TRBV11-2; TRBD2 matches at 7 bases. This CDR3 is CASGGANTGELFF. The CDR3 DNA reads as TGTGCCAGCGGGGGGGCGAACACCGGGGAGCTGTTTTTT. Combining the CDR3 with reference TRBV11-2 and TRBJ2-2 gives the whole variable domain EAGVAQSPRYKIIEKRQSVAFWCNPISGHATLYWYQQILGQGPKLLIQFQNNGVVDDSQLPKDRFSAERLKGVDSTLKIQPAKLEDSAVYLCASGGANTGELFFGEGSRLTVL.